This T cell receptor (beta chain) was observed in a study of blood T cell repertoires in COVID-19 (dated by TCRdb to about 2020). Looking at the study overall: Samples covering the acute and convalescent phases of COVID-19 were provided by collaborators in the United States, Italy and Spain. The prospective study material was composed of cDNA or gDNA derived from T cells, B-cell-depleted T cells, or PBMCs. Deeply sampled blood TCRbeta repertoires from subjects exposed to, actively infected with, or recovered from COVID-19 were included in the dataset. The repertoires were released in a freely available public database intended as a resource for research on the immune response to SARS-CoV-2. Samples came from the ongoing ImmuneRACE study (first 160 participants) plus 1,254 subjects from 6 global collaborators. Sample metadata almost always included a de-identified subject ID, COVID-19 status, age in years and sex. Where available, HLA class I and class II types were taken from metadata supplied by the sample provider and were not determined by assay-based typing. Study-wide conclusions, independent of this receptor: How much clinical and demographic metadata was included differed by source and by participant, and the metadata was provided uncurated.

Whole blood was collected in K2EDTA tubes by collaborating institutions according to the institutions' own protocols. For TCRbeta analysis, collaborators shipped samples as frozen whole blood, isolated PBMCs, or DNA extracted from either of those sample types. TCRbeta CDR3 regions were amplified from genomic DNA using the immunoSEQ Assay, a bias-controlled multiplex PCR. The published analysis was carried out like this. Nucleated cell counts per sample were estimated from amplification of reference gene primers within the assay. Sequence reads were collapsed and filtered to measure the absolute abundance of every unique TCRbeta CDR3 rearrangement. Productive Simpson clonality was computed per sample as the square root of Simpson's diversity index over productive rearrangements. Imported from immuneACCESS, the table was reduced by TCRdb to in-frame sequences with V and J called. These copies leave out some clones; in studies compared against another copy, an unresolved V gene accounts for under half, and the cause of the remainder is not known. D and trimming come from the DNA, and the V and J calls and clone size come from that table. This sample gives approximately 360,000 clones in total; 70% to 90% of them show up just once. The ten biggest clones cover more than 1% of the sample.

With regard to this clone: What this receptor recognizes is not known. No much larger clone is present one base from it, and per-base qualities are unavailable.

Taken from cysteine to phenylalanine, the CDR3 has 12 residues. Only the CDR3 DNA stays, 36 bases, in frame from base 1. The germline V gene (reference sequence) sets CDR1 to PRHDT and CDR2 to FYEKMQ. V sheds 3 bases and J sheds 8 bases, leaving 10 bases between their ends. The rearranged segments are TRBV13 and TRBJ1-1, and possibly TRBD1, on 6 matching bases. This receptor was taken from a man aged 35 to 55 with acute or convalescent COVID-19. Specimen: peripheral blood. CDR3 reads: CASSFPGTEAFF. The bases are TGTGCCAGCAGCTTCCCCGGGACAGAAGCTTTCTTT.